Following are 16 T cell receptor beta chains from one sample sequenced in a study of cytomegalovirus exposure and HLA in healthy donors. The PCR was carried out with 60 Vbeta primers and 13 Jbeta primers. Only in-frame clones appear in the TCRdb table, and some are missing; sequencing was by immunoSEQ multiplex PCR. Counted here are around 99,000 clones, less than 80% occurring once; the ten biggest clones make up 7.7%. What was sequenced was PBMCs. Receptor source: a woman between 50 and 59 years old in good health and CMV-seropositive.

The chain recombines TRBV11-2 with TRBJ2-5, with D perhaps TRBD1 (6 bases). V lost 5 bases and J lost 2, with 12 bases in between. Germline-derived CDR1 and CDR2 are SGHAT and FQNNGV. The CDR3 runs to 14 residues. This CDR3 is CASSRTGIQETQYF. CDR3 bases: TGTGCCAGCAGCCGTACAGGGATACAAGAGACCCAGTACTTC.

This chain joins TRBV7-2 and TRBJ1-6; D is unclear. The CDR3 runs 14 residues. V was cut by 3 bases and J by 4 bases, with 7 bases left in between. Germline V gene data show CDR1 as SGHTA and CDR2 as FQGNSA. The CDR3 DNA reads TGTGCCAGCAGCTTCGGGGAATATAATTCACCCCTCCACTTT. It translates to CASSFGEYNSPLHF.

The chain employs TRBV7-8 and TRBJ2-7; 9 bases fit TRBD2. The CDR3 spans 16 residues. With 4 bases clipped from V and 2 bases from J, the junction kept 9 bases outside the gene matches. Germline CDR1 and CDR2: SGHVS and FQNEAQ. As DNA, the CDR3 is TGTGCCAGCAGCTCGGTTGCTAGCGGGAACCCCTACGAGCAGTACTTC. Amino acid sequence: CASSSVASGNPYEQYF.

The chain carries TRBV2 and TRBJ2-2; TRBD2 matches 7 bases. The CDR3 spans 14 residues. CDR1 is SNHLY, CDR2 FYNNEI, per germline. J lost 0 bases, V lost 6 bases, and 1 base had no gene match. CDR3 residues: CASRLAANTGELFF. In DNA form, the CDR3 reads TGTGCCAGCAGGCTAGCGGCGAACACCGGGGAGCTGTTTTTT.

This clone was recorded once. V and J are TRBV19 and TRBJ1-1; D remains unclear. The CDR3 runs to 15 residues. V was pared by 5 bases and J by 1 base, with 14 bases between. Germline loops: CDR1 LNHDA, CDR2 SQIVND (reference sequence). The CDR3 sequence: CASSVGGGANTEAFF. The CDR3 DNA reads as TGTGCCAGTAGTGTCGGAGGTGGTGCGAACACTGAAGCTTTCTTT.

The rearrangement links TRBV19 to TRBJ2-3, with D unclear. V was cut by 5 bases and J by 0 bases, with 9 bases left in between. CDR1 is LNHDA, CDR2 SQIVND, per germline (reference sequence). The CDR3 totals 14 residues. Written as DNA, the CDR3 is TGTGCCAGTAGTGGAAAACAGAGCACAGATACGCAGTATTTT. Protein sequence: CASSGKQSTDTQYF.

CDR3 DNA: TGTGCCAGCAGCTTCGATAGGGGCGGGGAGCTGTTTTTT. Its protein is CASSFDRGGELFF. V gene TRBV5-4 combines with J gene TRBJ2-2; perhaps TRBD1 as D (5 bases). In germline, CDR1 is SGHNT, CDR2 YYREEE (reference sequence). Trimming removed 2 bases from V and 7 bases from J, with 9 bases in between. This CDR3 contains 13 residues.

The chain carries TRBV6-1 and TRBJ1-1, with 10 bases fitting TRBD1. The CDR3 is 15 residues long. V gave up 8 bases and J gave up 3 bases; unmatched junction bases: 9. Germline V lookup: CDR1 MNHNS, CDR2 SASEGT. The CDR3 loop is CASEGQGLGDTEAFF. Here the CDR3 DNA reads TGTGCCAGCGAGGGACAGGGGTTAGGAGACACTGAAGCTTTCTTT.

The V and J genes are TRBV10-3 and TRBJ1-4, with TRBD1 identical over 8 bases. V dropped 2 bases and J dropped 3; count of bases not matched to a gene: 5. This CDR3 has 16 residues. Looked up from germline, CDR1 is ENHRY and CDR2 is SYGVKD. CDR3 region: CAISETKQGANEKLFF. The CDR3 DNA reads as TGTGCCATCAGTGAGACCAAACAGGGGGCTAATGAAAAACTGTTTTTT.

This clone was counted only a few times. V and J are TRBV5-1 and TRBJ2-2, with TRBD1 identical over 7 bases. The CDR3 contains 13 residues. Per germline, CDR1 SGHRS and CDR2 YFSETQ. Losses at the gene ends were 4 bases for V and 7 bases for J; bases not matched to a gene: 4. CDR3 residues: CASSVRGLGELFF. Here the CDR3 DNA reads TGCGCCAGCAGCGTAAGGGGGCTCGGGGAGCTGTTTTTT.

The rearrangement joins TRBV10-3 to TRBJ1-1; D might be TRBD1 (5 bases). V was cut by 2 bases and J by 0 bases, with 13 bases left in between. The CDR3 spans 16 residues. Germline-derived CDR1 and CDR2 are ENHRY and SYGVKD. The CDR3 nucleotides are TGTGCCATCAGTGAGGGCCGACAGAATCTGAACACTGAAGCTTTCTTT. Residues: CAISEGRQNLNTEAFF.

The chain combines TRBV10-1 with TRBJ2-7, with TRBD1 identical over 10 bases. This CDR3 region has 16 residues. Germline lookup yields CDR1 WNHNN and CDR2 SYGVQD (reference sequence). J gave up 2 bases and V 2 bases, and 6 bases lay outside the gene matches. As DNA, the CDR3 is TGCGCCAGCAGTGAGAGGGGGACAGGGGAAACCTACGAGCAGTACTTC. It translates to CASSERGTGETYEQYF.

As for this clone: At one end the junction does not follow the germline gene, possibly because of a read error. The rearrangement joins TRBV7-9 to TRBJ1-1; D gene unclear. There are 12 residues in the CDR3. In germline, CDR1 is SEHNR, CDR2 FQNEAQ (reference sequence). In DNA form, the CDR3 reads TGTTCCAGCAGCCTCCTGCGTCCTGAAGCTTTCTTT. Translation gives CSSSLLRPEAFF.

V gene TRBV5-5 combines with J gene TRBJ1-5; 8 bases fit TRBD1. The CDR3 is made up of 14 amino acids. Germline CDR1 reads SGHKS; CDR2 reads YYEKEE (reference sequence). V shed 2 bases and J 5 bases; nucleotides not matched to a gene: 3. CDR3 in DNA: TGTGCCAGCAGCTTCGGACAGGGCGATCAGCCCCAGCATTTT. It is translated as CASSFGQGDQPQHF.

This clone was seen a few times. V is TRBV25-1 and J is TRBJ2-1, with D possibly TRBD2 on 5 matching bases. In germline, CDR1 is MGHDK, CDR2 SYGVNS. The CDR3 covers 14 residues. V was trimmed by 2 bases and J by 4 bases, leaving 9 bases between them. Here the CDR3 DNA reads TGTGCCAGCAGTGAACCGGGATCATACAATGAGCAGTTCTTC. Its protein is CASSEPGSYNEQFF.

This chain joins TRBV5-1 and TRBJ1-2; 7 nucleotides agree with TRBD1. The J segment lost 3 bases and the V segment lost 0 bases, leaving 5 bases of the junction unmatched. CDR1 is SGHRS and CDR2 is YFSETQ in the germline V gene. The length of the CDR3 is 15 residues. CDR3 sequence (DNA): TGCGCCAGCAGCTTGGAACAGGGGTGGGACTATGGCTACACCTTC. Its protein is CASSLEQGWDYGYTF.